A selection of T cell receptor beta chains follows, all from one sample in a study of CD8 T cells in ankylosing spondylitis. TCRdb independently ran MiXCR on the 5' RACE reads; one entry per CDR3 protein. The data contain 200,000 to 300,000 distinct CDR3 sequences, roughly a third of them seen just once; the ten biggest clones take up around 4.2%. The sample comprised blood, either unsorted or a sorted T cell fraction (not recorded which). The source of these receptors is a male donor with ankylosing spondylitis or in good health (not recorded which). Each CDR3 is given with its conserved first and last residue. A D gene is named only where the DNA matches it firmly. Clone size is stated in some rows and not others, as once, few, many or a class when expanded.

D,size,J,V,CDR3,DNA
-,many,TRBJ2-4,TRBV6-6,CASRSLAKNIQYF,TGTGCCAGCAGGAGCTTAGCCAAAAACATTCAGTACTTC
TRBD2,-,TRBJ2-3,TRBV5-1,CASSPLTSGGAQDTQYF,TGCGCCAGCAGCCCCCTGACTAGCGGGGGGGCTCAAGATACGCAGTATTTT
-,few,TRBJ2-3,TRBV12-3/TRBV12-4,CASSTFGVRLDTQYF,TGTGCCAGCAGTACCTTCGGGGTCAGGCTAGATACGCAGTATTTT
TRBD2,few,TRBJ2-1,TRBV5-1,CASSLVASGGEQFF,TGCGCCAGCAGCTTGGTGGCTAGCGGGGGTGAGCAGTTCTTC
-,-,TRBJ2-3,TRBV24-1,CATSELTGDTQYF,TGTGCCACCAGTGAACTGACAGGAGATACGCAGTATTTT
TRBD2,-,TRBJ2-1,TRBV9,CASSVGVAGYNEQFF,TGTGCCAGCAGCGTAGGAGTAGCGGGGTACAATGAGCAGTTCTTC
-,-,TRBJ2-5,TRBV7-9,CASSKGTLQETQYF,TGTGCCAGCAGCAAGGGGACTTTACAAGAGACCCAGTACTTC
-,-,TRBJ2-3,TRBV20-1,CSAGGKGTDTQYF,TGCAGTGCTGGGGGAAAGGGTACAGATACGCAGTATTTT
-,-,TRBJ2-3,TRBV29-1,CSAGTKEYF,TGCAGCGCCGGGACCAAGGAGTATTTT
-,-,TRBJ2-3,TRBV5-1,CASSLGQGSDTQYF,TGCGCCAGCAGCTTGGGTCAGGGTTCAGATACGCAGTATTTT
TRBD2,few,TRBJ2-6,TRBV20-1,CCASNLAGKSSGANVLTF,TGCTGTGCTAGTAATCTAGCGGGGAAGAGCTCTGGGGCCAACGTCCTGACTTTC
-,-,TRBJ2-7,TRBV20-1,CSARKETQAGDEQYF,TGCAGTGCTAGGAAAGAGACCCAGGCCGGCGACGAGCAGTACTTC
-,few,TRBJ2-1,TRBV10-3,CAIRDRRNEQFF,TGTGCCATCCGTGACAGGAGAAATGAGCAGTTCTTC
TRBD2,-,TRBJ2-3,TRBV29-1,CSVETPDPGWRGSTDTQYF,TGCAGCGTTGAAACGCCGGACCCGGGCTGGCGGGGGTCCACAGATACGCAGTATTTT
-,few,TRBJ1-1,TRBV6-5,CASSYGYMNTEAFF,TGTGCCAGCAGTTACGGTTATATGAACACTGAAGCTTTCTTT
-,-,TRBJ1-2,TRBV5-1,CASSPIRGGDGGYTF,TGCGCCAGCAGCCCGATCCGAGGAGGGGACGGCGGCTACACCTTC
-,-,TRBJ2-7,TRBV9,CASSAGPGLNYEQYF,TGTGCCAGCAGCGCTGGTCCGGGTCTAAACTACGAGCAGTACTTC
-,few,TRBJ2-5,TRBV6-1,CASSRGPRETQYF,TGTGCCAGCAGCCGGGGCCCTAGGGAGACCCAGTACTTC
-,many,TRBJ2-3,TRBV20-1,CSARAPSTDTQYF,TGCAGTGCTAGAGCTCCTAGCACAGATACGCAGTATTTT
TRBD1,-,TRBJ1-2,TRBV6-5,CASTQGGFGYTF,TGTGCCAGCACCCAGGGGGGGTTTGGCTACACCTTC
TRBD2,-,TRBJ2-3,TRBV9,CASSGRKAGGPDTQYF,TGTGCCAGCAGCGGTAGGAAGGCGGGGGGACCAGATACGCAGTATTTT
-,few,TRBJ2-2,TRBV9,CASTPRGNTGELFF,TGTGCCAGCACCCCGCGAGGAAACACCGGGGAGCTGTTTTTT
TRBD2,-,TRBJ2-3,TRBV12-3/TRBV12-4,CASSGSGGTFTDTQYF,TGTGCCAGCAGTGGTAGCGGGGGGACATTCACAGATACGCAGTATTTT
-,-,TRBJ2-7,TRBV12-3/TRBV12-4,CASSLFRNGAYEQYF,TGTGCCAGCAGTTTATTTCGGAACGGAGCCTACGAGCAGTACTTC
-,-,TRBJ1-1,TRBV5-4,CASSLIPSAGKFVNTEAFF,TGTGCCAGCAGCTTGATCCCGTCGGCAGGGAAGTTCGTGAACACTGAAGCTTTCTTT
-,few,TRBJ2-1,TRBV12-3/TRBV12-4,CASSDRLYNEQFF,TGTGCCAGCAGCGACAGGTTATACAATGAGCAGTTCTTC
-,-,TRBJ2-7,TRBV28,CASSWGTPYEQYF,TGTGCCAGCAGTTGGGGCACCCCCTACGAGCAGTACTTC
-,few,TRBJ2-1,TRBV2,CASSDTGYYNEQFF,TGTGCCAGCAGTGATACAGGATACTACAATGAGCAGTTCTTC
-,-,TRBJ2-7,TRBV20-1,CSARYTLSESYEQYF,TGCAGTGCTAGATATACATTATCAGAATCCTACGAGCAGTACTTC
TRBD2,-,TRBJ2-1,TRBV29-1,CSELSGYYNEQFF,TGCAGCGAGCTTAGCGGGTACTACAATGAGCAGTTCTTC
-,-,TRBJ2-5,TRBV7-9,CASSLGLRGGETQYF,TGTGCCAGCAGCTTAGGGTTGAGGGGCGGAGAGACCCAGTACTTC
-,-,TRBJ1-3,TRBV12-3/TRBV12-4,CASSLYHSGNTIYF,TGTGCCAGCAGCCTATACCACTCTGGAAACACCATATATTTT
-,-,TRBJ2-3,TRBV29-1,CSVEGLVTDTQYF,TGCAGCGTTGAGGGGTTGGTTACAGATACGCAGTATTTT
-,-,TRBJ2-3,TRBV12-3/TRBV12-4,CASSPRGFSTDTQYF,TGTGCCAGCAGTCCCAGGGGCTTCAGCACAGATACGCAGTATTTT
-,many,TRBJ1-5,TRBV7-2,CASSLALNQPQHF,TGTGCCAGCAGCTTAGCCCTCAATCAGCCCCAGCATTTT
TRBD2,-,TRBJ2-3,TRBV28,CASTLSGGATADTQYF,TGTGCCAGCACCCTTAGCGGGGGGGCGACGGCAGATACGCAGTATTTT
-,few,TRBJ2-5,TRBV29-1,CSVLRDWETQYF,TGCAGCGTCCTTAGGGACTGGGAGACCCAGTACTTC
-,-,TRBJ1-3,TRBV9,CASSAGAGNGNTIYF,TGTGCCAGCAGCGCCGGGGCCGGTAACGGAAACACCATATATTTT
-,-,TRBJ2-1,TRBV7-2,CASSLTPLDNEQFF,TGTGCCAGCAGCTTAACCCCCCTAGACAATGAGCAGTTCTTC
-,few,TRBJ1-6,TRBV5-5,CASSLESGANSPLHF,TGTGCCAGCAGCTTGGAAAGTGGTGCGAATTCACCCCTCCACTTT
-,-,TRBJ1-2,TRBV29-1,CSVEFEGRANYGYTF,TGCAGCGTTGAGTTTGAGGGAAGGGCAAACTATGGCTACACCTTC
-,-,TRBJ2-3,TRBV12-3/TRBV12-4,CASRQPGVRDTQYF,TGTGCCAGCAGACAGCCGGGGGTTCGAGATACGCAGTATTTT
TRBD2,-,TRBJ2-1,TRBV20-1,CSARDIGAGGTYNEQFF,TGCAGTGCTAGAGATATCGGAGCGGGGGGCACCTACAATGAGCAGTTCTTC
TRBD1,-,TRBJ2-7,TRBV6-5,CASSYSIGGDEQYF,TGTGCCAGCAGTTACTCGATAGGGGGCGACGAGCAGTACTTC
-,few,TRBJ1-1,TRBV5-8,CASSLVGLTTNTEAFF,TGTGCCAGCAGCTTGGTGGGGTTGACGACGAACACTGAAGCTTTCTTT
-,-,TRBJ2-7,TRBV5-6,CASSVTGPEQYF,TGTGCCAGCAGCGTGACAGGCCCCGAGCAGTACTTC
TRBD1,-,TRBJ2-3,TRBV28,CASTTGGGTDTQYF,TGTGCCAGCACGACAGGGGGGGGCACAGATACGCAGTATTTT